The rows below give T cell receptor beta chains drawn from one sample of a study of T cells in Graves' hyperthyroidism and ophthalmopathy. In TCRdb, the multiplex PCR reads were re-called with MiXCR into one record per CDR3 protein. This sample yields around 530,000 distinct CDR3 sequences, of which roughly 15% are seen a single time; approximately 16% belongs to the top ten. Sequencing was done on a sample of blood. Receptor source: a woman under 30 with Graves' ophthalmopathy. Both conserved end residues are part of each CDR3. Each record gives: clone size, D gene, J gene, V gene, CDR3 DNA, CDR3 protein. The D gene is left open where the match is weak. A row's size may be missing; if present it is once, few, many or a size class.

clone_size: many; d_call: .; j_call: TRBJ2-5; v_call: TRBV4-1; cdr3_nt: TGCGCCAGCAGCCAAGATTCAGGGAACATACAAGAGACCCAGTACTTC; cdr3_aa: CASSQDSGNIQETQYF
clone_size: .; d_call: TRBD2; j_call: TRBJ2-5; v_call: TRBV28; cdr3_nt: TGTGCCAGCAGCTCCCGGGAGGCCCCACTCTTC; cdr3_aa: CASSSREAPLF
clone_size: .; d_call: TRBD1; j_call: TRBJ2-5; v_call: TRBV5-5; cdr3_nt: TGTGCCAGCAGCGGAAGGACAGGGGAGGGAGAGACCCAGTACTTC; cdr3_aa: CASSGRTGEGETQYF
clone_size: many; d_call: TRBD1; j_call: TRBJ1-2; v_call: TRBV28; cdr3_nt: TGTGCCAGCAGTGACAGGACAGGCTATGGCTACACCTTC; cdr3_aa: CASSDRTGYGYTF
clone_size: many; d_call: TRBD2; j_call: TRBJ2-7; v_call: TRBV27; cdr3_nt: TGTGCCAGCAGCGGGACTAACTACGAGCAGTACTTC; cdr3_aa: CASSGTNYEQYF
clone_size: many; d_call: .; j_call: TRBJ2-1; v_call: TRBV7-2; cdr3_nt: TGTGCCAGCAGCCCCCGTTGGGTATCTGAGCAGTTCTTC; cdr3_aa: CASSPRWVSEQFF
clone_size: .; d_call: .; j_call: TRBJ2-1; v_call: TRBV10-3; cdr3_nt: TGTGCCGCCCGTAGTCAGACGGATGAGCAGTTCTTC; cdr3_aa: CAARSQTDEQFF
clone_size: many; d_call: .; j_call: TRBJ1-2; v_call: TRBV11-2; cdr3_nt: TGTGCCAGCAGCTTAGAAAGGGCTCTCTACTGGGGTTATGACTATGGCTACACCTTC; cdr3_aa: CASSLERALYWGYDYGYTF
clone_size: .; d_call: TRBD1; j_call: TRBJ2-3; v_call: TRBV20-1; cdr3_nt: TGCAGTGCTAGATCGCTGACAGGGGGGGGGTCGGGAGATACGCAGTATTTT; cdr3_aa: CSARSLTGGGSGDTQYF
clone_size: many; d_call: .; j_call: TRBJ1-5; v_call: TRBV2; cdr3_nt: TGTGCCAGCAGTGAAGCGCTGGCCGTCAGGCCCCAGCATTTT; cdr3_aa: CASSEALAVRPQHF
clone_size: many; d_call: .; j_call: TRBJ2-2; v_call: TRBV11-1; cdr3_nt: TGTGCCAGCAGCCCCAGGTTTGGGGAGCTGTTTTTT; cdr3_aa: CASSPRFGELFF
clone_size: few; d_call: .; j_call: TRBJ1-2; v_call: TRBV6-2/TRBV6-3; cdr3_nt: TGTGCCAGCAGTTACGCATATCAGGGCGGCTATGGCTACACCTTC; cdr3_aa: CASSYAYQGGYGYTF
clone_size: .; d_call: TRBD2; j_call: TRBJ2-7; v_call: TRBV11-2; cdr3_nt: TGTGCCAGCAGCCCCACCTGGACTAGCTCCTACGAGCAGTACTTC; cdr3_aa: CASSPTWTSSYEQYF
clone_size: few; d_call: .; j_call: TRBJ2-7; v_call: TRBV6-1; cdr3_nt: TGTGCCAGCTCCCCCGTTGGAACTTCCTACGAGCAGTACTTC; cdr3_aa: CASSPVGTSYEQYF
clone_size: many; d_call: .; j_call: TRBJ1-1; v_call: TRBV13; cdr3_nt: TGTGCCAGCAGCTCAACCAGGACATCCGGGGGGACTGAAGCTTTCTTT; cdr3_aa: CASSSTRTSGGTEAFF
clone_size: .; d_call: TRBD1; j_call: TRBJ1-2; v_call: TRBV12-3/TRBV12-4; cdr3_nt: TGTGCCAGCAGTCAGACAGGGTACCCCTTTGGCTACACCTTC; cdr3_aa: CASSQTGYPFGYTF
clone_size: many; d_call: .; j_call: TRBJ1-1; v_call: TRBV5-1; cdr3_nt: TGCGCCAGCAGCCCTACAGGAGCTGAAGCTTTCTTT; cdr3_aa: CASSPTGAEAFF
clone_size: few; d_call: .; j_call: TRBJ1-5; v_call: TRBV7-2; cdr3_nt: TGTGCCAGCAGCCCCTGGGCGGGGGGAGATCAGCCCCAGCATTTT; cdr3_aa: CASSPWAGGDQPQHF
clone_size: few; d_call: .; j_call: TRBJ1-2; v_call: TRBV30; cdr3_nt: TGTGCCTGGAGTGTAGATTTATATGGCTACACCTTC; cdr3_aa: CAWSVDLYGYTF
clone_size: many; d_call: .; j_call: TRBJ2-1; v_call: TRBV11-1; cdr3_nt: TGTGCCAGCAGCGGAACAGGGTTCGTCGATGAGCAGTTCTTC; cdr3_aa: CASSGTGFVDEQFF
clone_size: many; d_call: .; j_call: TRBJ1-1; v_call: TRBV6-5; cdr3_nt: TGTGCCAGCAGTTACGCAGGGAGGCCTGAAGCTTTCTTT; cdr3_aa: CASSYAGRPEAFF
clone_size: few; d_call: TRBD1; j_call: TRBJ1-5; v_call: TRBV7-8; cdr3_nt: TGTGCCAGCACGCCGGGACAGAATCAGCCCCAGCATTTT; cdr3_aa: CASTPGQNQPQHF
clone_size: .; d_call: TRBD1; j_call: TRBJ1-2; v_call: TRBV5-1; cdr3_nt: TGCGCCAGCAGCTTACGAACAGGGGGTAGTGATGGCTACACCTTC; cdr3_aa: CASSLRTGGSDGYTF
clone_size: many; d_call: .; j_call: TRBJ2-3; v_call: TRBV12-3/TRBV12-4; cdr3_nt: TGTGCCAGCAGTTCCCCCCTAGGAGGGACAGATACGCAGTATTTT; cdr3_aa: CASSSPLGGTDTQYF
clone_size: few; d_call: .; j_call: TRBJ2-1; v_call: TRBV10-2; cdr3_nt: TGCGCCAGCATGAGGGGTGGGGTAGGGGCTTTGAGTGAGCAGTTCTTC; cdr3_aa: CASMRGGVGALSEQFF
clone_size: many; d_call: .; j_call: TRBJ2-5; v_call: TRBV28; cdr3_nt: TGTGCCAGCAGTCTAGGTGCGGGACGAGAGACCCAGTACTTC; cdr3_aa: CASSLGAGRETQYF
clone_size: many; d_call: .; j_call: TRBJ1-5; v_call: TRBV2; cdr3_nt: TGTGCCAGCAAAAGGGGGGCAGGGAGCAATCAGCCCCAGCATTTT; cdr3_aa: CASKRGAGSNQPQHF
clone_size: many; d_call: .; j_call: TRBJ1-2; v_call: TRBV30; cdr3_nt: TGTGCCTGGAGTGTACCTCTGGCAAACTATGGCTACACCTTC; cdr3_aa: CAWSVPLANYGYTF
clone_size: .; d_call: .; j_call: TRBJ2-3; v_call: TRBV19; cdr3_nt: TGTGCCAGTAGTATAAGCCGGGCGGGGGATACGCAGTATTTT; cdr3_aa: CASSISRAGDTQYF
clone_size: many; d_call: .; j_call: TRBJ2-5; v_call: TRBV3-1; cdr3_nt: TGTGCCAGCAGCCAAGTTGGTGGGGGGCAAGAGACCCAGTACTTC; cdr3_aa: CASSQVGGGQETQYF
clone_size: many; d_call: .; j_call: TRBJ1-2; v_call: TRBV18; cdr3_nt: TGTGCCAGCTCATCTACGACATTGTCCGGGACCAGTATCTATGGCTACACCTTC; cdr3_aa: CASSSTTLSGTSIYGYTF
clone_size: many; d_call: .; j_call: TRBJ1-1; v_call: TRBV28; cdr3_nt: TGTGCCAGCAGTCCTAACAGATTCACTGAAGCTTTCTTT; cdr3_aa: CASSPNRFTEAFF
clone_size: .; d_call: .; j_call: TRBJ2-7; v_call: TRBV7-2; cdr3_nt: TGTGCCAGCAGCTTAGGTACAGGTTATTCCTACGAGCAGTACTTC; cdr3_aa: CASSLGTGYSYEQYF
clone_size: many; d_call: .; j_call: TRBJ2-7; v_call: TRBV30; cdr3_nt: TGTGCCTGGAGTCCTTGGGGGAGAGCCGCCTACGAGCAGTACTTC; cdr3_aa: CAWSPWGRAAYEQYF
clone_size: few; d_call: TRBD1; j_call: TRBJ1-2; v_call: TRBV5-8; cdr3_nt: TGTGCCAGCAGCCATCGGACAGGAGAGCACTATGGCTACACCTTC; cdr3_aa: CASSHRTGEHYGYTF
clone_size: many; d_call: .; j_call: TRBJ1-2; v_call: TRBV5-6; cdr3_nt: TGTGCCAGCAGCTTAGGATCTCGAGGGTATGGCTACACCTTC; cdr3_aa: CASSLGSRGYGYTF
clone_size: few; d_call: .; j_call: TRBJ1-5; v_call: TRBV27; cdr3_nt: TGTGCCAGCAGTTTATACGGGCAAAGCAATCAGCCCCAGCATTTT; cdr3_aa: CASSLYGQSNQPQHF
clone_size: .; d_call: .; j_call: TRBJ2-1; v_call: TRBV10-3; cdr3_nt: TGTGCCATCAGTGAGGTGACTAGGCCTAATGAGCAGTTCTTC; cdr3_aa: CAISEVTRPNEQFF
clone_size: .; d_call: .; j_call: TRBJ2-4; v_call: TRBV6-2/TRBV6-3; cdr3_nt: TGTGCCAGCAGTCCCACAGGTCTCGACATTCAGTACTTC; cdr3_aa: CASSPTGLDIQYF
clone_size: .; d_call: .; j_call: TRBJ2-1; v_call: TRBV20-1; cdr3_nt: TGCAGTGCTAGAGTATGGGGGAATAGCTCCTACAATGAGCAGTTCTTC; cdr3_aa: CSARVWGNSSYNEQFF